These 12 T cell receptor beta chains share one sample of origin, sequenced in a study of blood T cells in healthy people across ages (dated by TCRdb to between 2014 and 2016). Library prep was done by 5' RACE. Sequenced on an Illumina HiSeq 2500. A second PCR of roughly 7 to 11 cycles was performed with a sample-barcoded 5' primer and a J-beta primer mix. The raw public data were reprocessed by TCRdb itself: fastp quality trimming at Q25, MiXCR clonotype calling, in-frame beta chains only. Each record represents a unique CDR3 protein, reported with the most common genes and DNA among its rows. This sample comprises roughly 1 million distinct CDR3 sequences, about 23% of them detected only once. The ten top clones hold approximately 0.71% of the sample. These data were likewise used in another study, on T cells of mothers and their children.

Sequencing input: blood. The receptors shown here come from a girl aged 2 to 9 in good health.

This clonotype was seen a handful of times. The chain couples TRBV2 to TRBJ2-7, with TRBD2 matching 13 bases. Germline CDR1 and CDR2: SNHLY and FYNNEI. The J segment lost 12 bases and the V segment lost 5 bases, leaving 7 bases of the junction unmatched. The CDR3 sequence is 13 residues long. CDR3 DNA sequence: TGTGCCAGCAGTAACGGACTAGCGGGAGTGCGGTACTTC. This translates into CASSNGLAGVRYF.

The chain recombines TRBV11-1 with TRBJ2-3; D possibly corresponds to TRBD2 (6 bases). From germline, CDR1 is SGHAT and CDR2 FQDESV (reference sequence). V was shortened by 5 bases and J by 10 bases, with 13 bases between the two germline ends. The CDR3 extends over 12 amino acids. The CDR3 region is CASSNTGVAQYF. CDR3 nucleotides: TGTGCCAGCAGCAACACGGGGGTCGCGCAGTATTTT.

This chain uses TRBV2 with TRBJ2-5, with a possible D match to TRBD2 (5 bases). This CDR3 is built from 14 residues. V was trimmed by 10 bases and J by 1 base, leaving 16 bases between them. Germline V lookup: CDR1 SNHLY, CDR2 FYNNEI. The CDR3 DNA follows: TGTGCCACCGACCCCGAGGACTCCCAAGAGACCCAGTACTTC. Its protein product is CATDPEDSQETQYF. Combining the CDR3 with reference TRBV2 and TRBJ2-5 gives the whole variable domain EPEVTQTPSHQVTQMGQEVILRCVPISNHLYFYWYRQILGQKVEFLVSFYNNEISEKSEIFDDQFSVERPDGSNFTLKIRSTKLEDSAMYFCATDPEDSQETQYFGPGTRLLVL.

This clonotype showed up just a few times. The chain combines TRBV7-9 with TRBJ2-3; no clear D. Trimming left V 4 bases short and J 2 bases short, with 13 bases between. Looked up from germline, CDR1 is SEHNR and CDR2 is FQNEAQ (reference sequence). This CDR3 is built from 15 residues. The CDR3 loop is CASSSTGTTTDTQYF. CDR3 DNA: TGTGCCAGCAGCTCCACTGGAACTACCACAGATACGCAGTATTTT.

This clonotype came up a few times. The gene calls are TRBV29-1 and TRBJ2-5; TRBD1 matches 7 bases. TRBJ2-1 matches the DNA end more closely, so the J call is doubtful. Germline CDR1 SQVTM, CDR2 ANQGSEA. This CDR3 comprises 11 residues. The CDR3 DNA follows: TGCAGCGTTGCGAGGGGGCCTGAGCAGTTCTTC. It codes for CSVARGPEQFF.

The rearrangement links TRBV25-1 to TRBJ2-5; 11 positions agree with TRBD1. After removal of 9 bases from V and 4 bases from J, the junction contained 7 bases not matched to a gene. The CDR3 spans 14 residues. Germline CDR1 and CDR2: MGHDK and SYGVNS. The CDR3 DNA sequence: TGTGCCAGTACTTTGGACAGGGGGCCAGAGACCCAGTACTTC. This encodes CASTLDRGPETQYF.

This rearrangement joins TRBV7-2 to TRBJ2-5; TRBD2 matches at 8 bases. The CDR3 has 18 amino acids. V dropped 2 bases and J dropped 4; count of bases not matched to a gene: 15. Germline-derived CDR1 and CDR2 are SGHTA and FQGNSA. The CDR3 loop is CASSLLALYGGRTETQYF. For the CDR3, the DNA is TGTGCCAGCAGCTTATTGGCCCTTTATGGCGGGAGGACAGAGACCCAGTACTTC. The entire variable domain, with the rest obtained from reference TRBV7-2 and TRBJ2-5, is as follows: GAGVSQSPSNKVTEKGKDVELRCDPISGHTALYWYRQSLGQGLEFLIYFQGNSAPDKSGLPSDRFSAERTGGSVSTLTIQRTQQEDSAVYLCASSLLALYGGRTETQYFGPGTRLLVL.

Points on this clonotype: The junction departs from the called germline gene at one end, perhaps through a read error. The chain links TRBV7-9 to TRBJ2-5, with 10 bases that match TRBD2. The CDR3 has 19 amino acids. Germline CDR1 and CDR2: SEHNR and FQNEAQ (reference sequence). The CDR3 spells CASSSRLAGAVGAFETRYF. The CDR3 coding sequence is TGTGCCAGCAGTTCCAGGCTAGCGGGAGCGGTAGGGGCGTTTGAGACCCGGTACTTC. The whole variable domain, filled in from reference TRBV7-9 and TRBJ2-5, reads DTGVSQNPRHKITKRGQNVTFRCDPISEHNRLYWYRQTLGQGPEFLTYFQNEAQLEKSRLLSDRFSAERPKGSFSTLEIQRTEQGDSAMYLCASSSRLAGAVGAFETRYFGPGTRLLVL.

In this sample, this clonotype turned up a few times. The genes are TRBV12-5 and TRBJ2-5; 9 bases are a match to TRBD2. The end of the DNA is better explained by TRBJ2-1, so the J call may be wrong. CDR1 LGHNT and CDR2 FRNRAP come from the germline V gene. This CDR3 comprises 15 residues. The chain's CDR3 is CASGLSGPSGIRQFF. DNA for the CDR3: TGTGCTAGTGGTTTATCAGGTCCTAGCGGGATTAGACAGTTCTTC.

This clonotype was detected only a few times. At one boundary the junction diverges from the germline segment, which might be a read error. The rearrangement links TRBV11-2 to TRBJ2-5, with D possibly TRBD2 on 5 matching bases. Germline assignment: CDR1 SGHAT and CDR2 FQNNGV. The CDR3 consists of 11 residues. The CDR3 DNA reads TGTGCCACCAGCGGAATGGGGACCCAGTACTTC. It encodes CATSGMGTQYF.

This clonotype was detected a few times. V gene TRBV20-1 combines with J gene TRBJ2-3; TRBD2 matches at 11 bases. Trimming cost V 4 bases and J 4 bases; bases outside gene matches: 4. Germline-derived CDR1 and CDR2 are DFQATT and SNEGSKA (reference sequence). The CDR3 sequence is 14 residues long. CDR3 in DNA: TGCAGTGCTATAACTAGCGGGAGACCAGATACGCAGTATTTT. Protein: CSAITSGRPDTQYF.

The J gene is TRBJ1-2, the V gene TRBV7-9; a weak D match, TRBD1 (5 bases). The germline CDR1 and CDR2 sequences are SEHNR and FQNEAQ (reference sequence). V was clipped by 4 bases and J by 4 bases, with 13 bases between them. The CDR3 covers 14 residues. This CDR3 is CASSSEGHLYGYTF. The CDR3 DNA reads TGTGCCAGCAGCTCCGAGGGGCACCTCTATGGCTACACCTTC.